What follows describes a single TCR beta chain. Its matching antigen is unknown. The data derive from a study of metastatic and nonmetastatic thyroid tumors. Overall study: Repertoires from malignant and benign thyroid patients were compared across blood and tumor or nodule tissue. Study results and limitations: A significant increase in TCR beta diversity was reportedly seen in malignant thyroid tumors relative to benign nodules, in blood and tumor.

Every patient was untreated before thyroid surgery. CDR3 size: 12 residues. V lost 7 bases and J lost 13, with 20 bases in between. Germline-derived CDR1 and CDR2 are MNHNS and SASEGT. Original handling: Variation in CDR3 across clinicopathological groups served as the basis for constructing a distant-metastasis classifier in papillary thyroid cancer. TCRdb re-clonotyped the PCR reads via MiXCR. The V and J calls shown here were made by TCRdb, not taken from the authors' results. The table includes some 11,000 clones, around a third detected once. The V call is TRBV6-1, the J call TRBJ2-7, with TRBD1 as a possible D gene (6 bases). The TCR sequence derives from a female donor with papillary thyroid cancer or a benign thyroid nodule (not recorded which). Some clones in this sample may be carry-over from other donors' samples. What was sequenced was tumor tissue. In DNA, the CDR3 is TGTGCCAGCATTCCAGGACAGTGGAGACATTACTTC. Amino acids: CASIPGQWRHYF.